This T cell receptor (beta chain) originates from a study of CD8 T cells in Susac syndrome. Study results and caveats: The CD4+ T cell repertoire of patients with Susac syndrome showed no detectable clonal expansion. A relatively small number of individuals underwent TCR sequencing and HLA analysis.

TCR beta sequences were obtained from blood CD8+ and CD4+ T cells. From germline, CDR1 is SGHVS and CDR2 FNYEAQ. V was shortened by 0 bases and J by 8 bases, with 8 bases between the two germline ends. This CDR3 comprises 13 residues. Details on this clonotype: Its antigen is as yet unknown.

With random hexamers, about 0.45 to 1 ug RNA was reverse transcribed. immunoSEQ multiplex PCR amplified TCR beta CDR3 across 54 Vbeta, 13 Jbeta. A single record per CDR3 protein comes from TCRdb applying MiXCR to the immunoSEQ multiplex PCR reads. Counted here are about 190,000 distinct CDR3 sequences, 90% to 97% occurring once; the ten biggest clones make up approximately 0.1%. The sequence derives from a human donor with Susac syndrome. The sample taken for sequencing was CD4+ T cells from PBMCs. The chain uses TRBV7-6 and TRBJ2-1; D is perhaps TRBD2 (5 bases). The CDR3 reads CASSLASSHEQFF. Written as DNA, the CDR3 is TGTGCCAGCAGCTTAGCTTCTAGCCATGAGCAGTTCTTC.